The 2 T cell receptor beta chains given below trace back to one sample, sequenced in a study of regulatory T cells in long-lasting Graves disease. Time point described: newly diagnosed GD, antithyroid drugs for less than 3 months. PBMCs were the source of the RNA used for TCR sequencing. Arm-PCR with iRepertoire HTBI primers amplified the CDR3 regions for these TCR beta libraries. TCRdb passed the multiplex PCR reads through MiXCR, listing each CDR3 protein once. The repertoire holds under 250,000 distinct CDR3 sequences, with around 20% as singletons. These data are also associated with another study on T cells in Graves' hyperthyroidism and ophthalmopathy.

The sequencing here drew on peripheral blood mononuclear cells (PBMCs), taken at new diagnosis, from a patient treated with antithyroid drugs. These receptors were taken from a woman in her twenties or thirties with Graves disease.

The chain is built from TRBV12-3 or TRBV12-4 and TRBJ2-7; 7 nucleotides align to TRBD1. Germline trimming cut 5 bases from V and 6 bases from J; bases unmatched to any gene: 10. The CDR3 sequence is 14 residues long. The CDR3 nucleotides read TGTGCCAGCAGTCCCCGACAGGGTTGGATCGAGCAGTACTTC. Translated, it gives CASSPRQGWIEQYF.

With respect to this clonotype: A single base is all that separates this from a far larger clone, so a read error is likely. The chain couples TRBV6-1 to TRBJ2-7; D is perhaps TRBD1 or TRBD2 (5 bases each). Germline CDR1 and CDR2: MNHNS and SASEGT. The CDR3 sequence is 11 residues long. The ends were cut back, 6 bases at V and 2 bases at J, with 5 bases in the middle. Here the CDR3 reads CASRGAYEQYF. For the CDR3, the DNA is TGTGCCAGCAGGGGGGCCTACGAGCAGTACTTC.